These T cell receptor beta chains were read from a single sample in a study of T-cell reconstitution after alpha-beta-depleted transplantation in children. TCRdb re-called the PCR reads through MiXCR, storing one row per CDR3 protein. The sample comprises about 580,000 distinct CDR3 sequences, under 25% of which are singletons, and roughly 15% rests with the top ten. Sequences were derived from PBMCs, mostly from graft donor cells, sampled 360 days after TCRalphabeta/CD19-depleted stem cell transplant. The receptor set was obtained from a boy in the first two years of life who had a stem cell transplant for acute myeloid leukemia, so the T cells may come from the graft donor. The conserved cysteine and the conserved F or W are not part of the CDR3 here.

>TRBV19
ASSIVATAGSYGYT
>TRBV6-1
ASSIRATISYEQY
>TRBV12-3/TRBV12-4
ASSLYGAITDTQY
>TRBV12-3/TRBV12-4
ASSSVTGNTEAF
>TRBV14
ASSQRAGEVGTQY
>TRBV28
ASSSLELKGYIHQETQY
>TRBV12-3/TRBV12-4
ASSLLDRPYEQY
>TRBV12-3/TRBV12-4
ASSFLIARAGTEAF
>TRBV20-1
SASVAGGLNEQF
>TRBV28
ASSLRYYYNEQF
>TRBV12-3/TRBV12-4
ASSYEPGQGKETQY
>TRBV20-1
SARELGQGNEQF
>TRBV4-3
ASSQERAAFGYT
>TRBV6-6
ASSWATGELF
>TRBV30
ACRRDPNSPLH
>TRBV7-9
ASSFTRGSDTQY
>TRBV24-1
ATSPVRRGVTEQF
>TRBV7-7
ASSFGTGVFGELF
>TRBV6-5
ASSYEQTWNTGELF
>TRBV15
ATSRDHVSYRTGNTEAF
>TRBV20-1
SARGYRTSGGDTQY
>TRBV15
ATSRDRGTRYNEQF
>TRBV20-1
SARGSRERMNTEAF
>TRBV5-5
ASSSTTGEGL
>TRBV21-1
ASSKVKTGLEDGAF
>TRBV5-4
ASSQDRNTEAF
>TRBV9
ASSVGDRASDTQY
>TRBV20-1
SARDQARGAYNEQF
>TRBV6-5
ASSYGQRGEDTQY
>TRBV4-1
ASSQAHTVAF
>TRBV15
ATSRDGTRGDQETQY
>TRBV16
ASSEVGISSGANVLT
>TRBV24-1
ATSDLDRGPETQY
>TRBV6-2/TRBV6-3
ASSHGDLETQY
>TRBV20-1
SASLRQVQETQY
>TRBV4-1
ASSQAGINQPQH
>TRBV9
ASSVPGAGPLH
>TRBV7-2
ASSSAPTLADTQY
>TRBV20-1
SARGGGAF
>TRBV20-1
SANTGTDTQY
>TRBV20-1
SAPDSGNTIY
>TRBV5-1
ASSLVIGQGAYNEQF
>TRBV9
ASSVQDSPSGANVLT
>TRBV12-3/TRBV12-4
ASSRQGDNSPLH
>TRBV20-1
SAQTGGGDSPLH
>TRBV7-9
ASSSGTPTYEQY
>TRBV6-5
ASSYSSIPETQY
>TRBV28
ASSQTGSDYGYT
>TRBV6-2/TRBV6-3
ASSYSRGITYEQY
>TRBV2
ASSTDRGKETQY
>TRBV20-1
SASPGQGPF